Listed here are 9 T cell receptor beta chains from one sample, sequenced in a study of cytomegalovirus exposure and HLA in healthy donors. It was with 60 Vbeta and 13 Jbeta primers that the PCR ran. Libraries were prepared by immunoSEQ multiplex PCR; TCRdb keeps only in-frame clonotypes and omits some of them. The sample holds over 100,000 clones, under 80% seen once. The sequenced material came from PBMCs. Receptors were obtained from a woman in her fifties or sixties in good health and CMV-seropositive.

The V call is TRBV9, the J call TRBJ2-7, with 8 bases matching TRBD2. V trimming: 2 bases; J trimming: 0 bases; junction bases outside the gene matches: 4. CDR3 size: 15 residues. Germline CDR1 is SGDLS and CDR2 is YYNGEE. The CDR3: CASSVSGGSSYEQYF. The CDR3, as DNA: TGTGCCAGCAGCGTCAGCGGGGGTAGCTCCTACGAGCAGTACTTC.

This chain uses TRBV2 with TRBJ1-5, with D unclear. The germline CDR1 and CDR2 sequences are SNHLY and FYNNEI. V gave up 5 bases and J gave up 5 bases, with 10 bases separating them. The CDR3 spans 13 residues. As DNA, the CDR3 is TGTGCCAGCAGTCCCTGGGGAGATCAGCCCCAGCATTTT. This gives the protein CASSPWGDQPQHF.

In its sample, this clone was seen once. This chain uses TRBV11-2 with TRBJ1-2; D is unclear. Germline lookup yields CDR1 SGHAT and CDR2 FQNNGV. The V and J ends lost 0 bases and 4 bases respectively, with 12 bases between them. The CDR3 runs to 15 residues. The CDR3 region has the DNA TGTGCCAGCAGCTTAGATCCGGGGTCTAGCTATGGCTACACCTTC. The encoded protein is CASSLDPGSSYGYTF.

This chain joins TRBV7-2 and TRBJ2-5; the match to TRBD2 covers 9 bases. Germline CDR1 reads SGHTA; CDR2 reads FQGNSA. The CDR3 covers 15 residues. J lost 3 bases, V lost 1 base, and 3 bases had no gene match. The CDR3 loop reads CASSLEGLAKETQYF. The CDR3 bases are TGTGCCAGCAGCTTAGAGGGACTAGCTAAAGAGACCCAGTACTTC.

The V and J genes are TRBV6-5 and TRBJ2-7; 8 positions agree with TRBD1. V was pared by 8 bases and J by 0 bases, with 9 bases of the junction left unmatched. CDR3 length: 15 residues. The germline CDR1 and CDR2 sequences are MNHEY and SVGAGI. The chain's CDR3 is CASGKVGTGSYEQYF. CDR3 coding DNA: TGTGCCAGCGGGAAGGTCGGGACAGGCTCCTACGAGCAGTACTTC.

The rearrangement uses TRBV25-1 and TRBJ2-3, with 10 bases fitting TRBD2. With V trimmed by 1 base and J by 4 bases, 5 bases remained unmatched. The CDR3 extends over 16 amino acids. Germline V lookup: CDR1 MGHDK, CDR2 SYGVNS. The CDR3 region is CASSESSSGRSDTQYF. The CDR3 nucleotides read TGTGCCAGCAGTGAATCAAGTAGCGGGAGGTCAGATACGCAGTATTTT.

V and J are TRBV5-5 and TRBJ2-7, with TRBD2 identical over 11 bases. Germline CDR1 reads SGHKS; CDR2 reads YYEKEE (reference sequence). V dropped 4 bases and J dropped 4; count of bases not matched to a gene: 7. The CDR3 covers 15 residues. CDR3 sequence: CASSMWTSGSYEQYF. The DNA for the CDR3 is TGTGCCAGCAGCATGTGGACTAGCGGGTCTTACGAGCAGTACTTC.

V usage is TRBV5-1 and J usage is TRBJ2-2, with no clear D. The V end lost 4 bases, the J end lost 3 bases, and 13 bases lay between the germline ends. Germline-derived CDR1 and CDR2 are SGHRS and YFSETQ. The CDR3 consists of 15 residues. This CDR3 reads CASSPARADTGELFF. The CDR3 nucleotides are TGCGCCAGCAGCCCCGCCCGCGCGGACACCGGGGAGCTGTTTTTT.

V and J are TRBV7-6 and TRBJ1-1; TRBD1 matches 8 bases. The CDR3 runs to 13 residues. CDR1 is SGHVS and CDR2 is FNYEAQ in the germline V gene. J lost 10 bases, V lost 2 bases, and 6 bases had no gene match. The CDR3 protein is CASSLRDRGVAFF. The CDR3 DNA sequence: TGTGCCAGCAGCTTAAGAGACAGGGGTGTAGCTTTCTTT.